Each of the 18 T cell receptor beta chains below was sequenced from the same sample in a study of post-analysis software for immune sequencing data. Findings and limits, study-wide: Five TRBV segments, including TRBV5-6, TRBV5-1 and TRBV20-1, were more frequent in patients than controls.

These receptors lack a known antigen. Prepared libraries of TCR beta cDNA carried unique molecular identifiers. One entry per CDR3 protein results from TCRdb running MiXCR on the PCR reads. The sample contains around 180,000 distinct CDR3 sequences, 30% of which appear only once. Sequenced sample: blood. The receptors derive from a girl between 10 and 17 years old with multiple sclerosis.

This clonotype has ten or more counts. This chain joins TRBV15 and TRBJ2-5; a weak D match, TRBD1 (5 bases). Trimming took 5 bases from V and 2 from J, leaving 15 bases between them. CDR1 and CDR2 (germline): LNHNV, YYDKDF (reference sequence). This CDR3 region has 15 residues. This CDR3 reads CATSLLGVAQETQYF. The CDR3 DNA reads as TGTGCCACCAGCCTTCTAGGGGTGGCACAAGAGACCCAGTACTTC.

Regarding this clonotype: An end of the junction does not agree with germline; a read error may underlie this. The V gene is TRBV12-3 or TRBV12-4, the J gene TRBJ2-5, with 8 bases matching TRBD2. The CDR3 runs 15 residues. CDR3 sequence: CTSSFGTSGQETQYF. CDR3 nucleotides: TGTACCAGCAGTTTTGGAACTAGCGGACAAGAGACCCAGTACTTC.

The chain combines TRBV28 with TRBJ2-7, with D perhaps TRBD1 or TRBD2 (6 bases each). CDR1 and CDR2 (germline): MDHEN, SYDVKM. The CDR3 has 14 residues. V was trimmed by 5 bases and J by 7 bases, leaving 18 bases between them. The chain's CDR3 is CASSPRGPGKEQYF. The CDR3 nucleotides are TGTGCCAGCAGTCCCCGGGGGCCGGGGAAAGAGCAGTACTTC.

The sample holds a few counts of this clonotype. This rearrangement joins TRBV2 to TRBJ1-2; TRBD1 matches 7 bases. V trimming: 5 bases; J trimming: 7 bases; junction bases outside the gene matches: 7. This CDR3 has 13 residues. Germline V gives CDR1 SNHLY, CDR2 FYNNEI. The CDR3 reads CASSQTGNGGYTF. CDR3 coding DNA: TGTGCCAGCAGTCAGACAGGGAATGGTGGCTACACCTTC.

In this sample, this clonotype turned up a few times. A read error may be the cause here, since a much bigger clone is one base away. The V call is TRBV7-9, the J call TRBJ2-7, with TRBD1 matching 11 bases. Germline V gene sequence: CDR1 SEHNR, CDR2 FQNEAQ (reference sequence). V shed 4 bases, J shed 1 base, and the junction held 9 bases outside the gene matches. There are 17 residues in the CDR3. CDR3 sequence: CASSSTTGTGGSYEQYF. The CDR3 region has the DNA TGTGCCAGCAGCTCAACCACGGGGACAGGGGGTTCCTACGAGCAGTACTTC.

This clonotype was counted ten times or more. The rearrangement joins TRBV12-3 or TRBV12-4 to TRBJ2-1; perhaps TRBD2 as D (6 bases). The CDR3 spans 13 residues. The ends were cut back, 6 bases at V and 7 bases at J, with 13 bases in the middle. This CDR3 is CASRGGVSNEQFF. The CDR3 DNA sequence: TGTGCCAGCAGGGGCGGGGTTTCTAATGAGCAGTTCTTC.

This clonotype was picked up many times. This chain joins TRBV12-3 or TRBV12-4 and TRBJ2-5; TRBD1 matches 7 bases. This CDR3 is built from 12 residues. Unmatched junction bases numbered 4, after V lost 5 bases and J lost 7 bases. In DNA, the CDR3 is TGTGCCAGCAGTCAGGGGGATGTGACCCAGTACTTC. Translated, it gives CASSQGDVTQYF.

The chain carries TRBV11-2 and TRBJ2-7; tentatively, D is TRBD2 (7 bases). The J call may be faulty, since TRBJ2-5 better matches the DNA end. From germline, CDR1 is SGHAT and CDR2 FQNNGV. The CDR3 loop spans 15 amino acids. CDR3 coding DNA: TGTGCCAGCAGCTTGGCGGGGCGGGGGCCCGAGACCCAGTACTTC. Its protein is CASSLAGRGPETQYF.

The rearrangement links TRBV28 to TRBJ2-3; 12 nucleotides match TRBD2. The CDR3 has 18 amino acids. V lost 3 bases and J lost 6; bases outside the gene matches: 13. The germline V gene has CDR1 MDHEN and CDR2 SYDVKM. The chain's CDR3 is CASSFRPGLAGGADTQYF. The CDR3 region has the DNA TGTGCCAGCAGTTTCAGGCCGGGACTAGCGGGTGGGGCCGATACGCAGTATTTT. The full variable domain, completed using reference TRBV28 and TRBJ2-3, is DVKVTQSSRYLVKRTGEKVFLECVQDMDHENMFWYRQDPGLGLRLIYFSYDVKMKEKGDIPEGYSVSREKKERFSLILESASTNQTSMYLCASSFRPGLAGGADTQYFGPGTRLTVL.

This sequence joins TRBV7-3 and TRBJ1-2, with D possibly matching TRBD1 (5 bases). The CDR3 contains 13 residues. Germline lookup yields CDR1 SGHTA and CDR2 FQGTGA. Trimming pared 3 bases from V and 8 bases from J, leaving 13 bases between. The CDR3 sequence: CASSFGGRDGYTF. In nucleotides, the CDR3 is TGTGCCAGCAGCTTTGGGGGTCGCGACGGCTACACCTTC.

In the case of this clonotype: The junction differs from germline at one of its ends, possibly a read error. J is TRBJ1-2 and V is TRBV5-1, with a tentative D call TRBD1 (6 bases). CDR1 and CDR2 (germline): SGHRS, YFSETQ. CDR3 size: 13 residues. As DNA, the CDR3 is TGCGCCAGCAGCTTGACAGGGCTGGATGGCTGCACCTTC. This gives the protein CASSLTGLDGCTF. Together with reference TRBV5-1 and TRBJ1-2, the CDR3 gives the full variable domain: KAGVTQTPRYLIKTRGQQVTLSCSPISGHRSVSWYQQTPGQGLQFLFEYFSETQRNKGNFPGRFSGRQFSNSRSEMNVSTLELGDSALYLCASSLTGLDGCTFGSGTRLTVV.

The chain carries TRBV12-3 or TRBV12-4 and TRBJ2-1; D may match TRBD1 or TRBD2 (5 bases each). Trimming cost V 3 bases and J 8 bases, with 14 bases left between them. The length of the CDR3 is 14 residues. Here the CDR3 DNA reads TGTGCCAGCAGTTTTGAGGGGAAGGGCCATGAGCAGTTCTTC. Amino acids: CASSFEGKGHEQFF.

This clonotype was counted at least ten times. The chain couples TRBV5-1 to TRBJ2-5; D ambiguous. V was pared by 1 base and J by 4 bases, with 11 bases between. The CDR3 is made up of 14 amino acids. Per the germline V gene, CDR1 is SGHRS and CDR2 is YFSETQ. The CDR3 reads CASSLSSQAETQYF. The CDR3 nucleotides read TGCGCCAGCAGCTTGTCTTCCCAGGCAGAGACCCAGTACTTC.

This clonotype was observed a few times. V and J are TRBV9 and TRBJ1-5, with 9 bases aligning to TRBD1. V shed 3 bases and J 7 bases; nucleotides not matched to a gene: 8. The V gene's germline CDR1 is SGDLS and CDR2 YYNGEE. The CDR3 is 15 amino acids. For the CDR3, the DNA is TGTGCCAGCAGCGGGACAGGGGTAGAGGGGCAGCCCCAGCATTTT. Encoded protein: CASSGTGVEGQPQHF.

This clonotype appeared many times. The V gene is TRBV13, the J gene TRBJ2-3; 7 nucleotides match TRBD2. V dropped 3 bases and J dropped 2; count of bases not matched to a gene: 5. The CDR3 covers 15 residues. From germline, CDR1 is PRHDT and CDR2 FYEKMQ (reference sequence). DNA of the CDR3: TGTGCCAGCAGCTTGAGCGGGGCTTTCACAGATACGCAGTATTTT. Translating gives CASSLSGAFTDTQYF.

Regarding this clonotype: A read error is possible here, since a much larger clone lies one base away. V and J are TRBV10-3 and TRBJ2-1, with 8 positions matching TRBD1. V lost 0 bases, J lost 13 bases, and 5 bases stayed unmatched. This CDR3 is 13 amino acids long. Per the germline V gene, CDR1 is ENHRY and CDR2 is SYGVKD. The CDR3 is CAISESQGETQFF. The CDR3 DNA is TGTGCCATCAGTGAGTCACAGGGGGAGACCCAGTTCTTC.

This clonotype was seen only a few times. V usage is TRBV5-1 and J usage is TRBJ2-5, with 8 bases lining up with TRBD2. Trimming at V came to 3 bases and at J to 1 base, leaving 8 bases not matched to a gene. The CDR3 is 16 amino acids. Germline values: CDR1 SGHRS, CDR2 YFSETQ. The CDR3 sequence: CASSWRGSGAQETQYF. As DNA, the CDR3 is TGCGCCAGCAGCTGGCGTGGTAGCGGGGCCCAAGAGACCCAGTACTTC.

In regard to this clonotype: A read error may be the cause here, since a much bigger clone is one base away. DNA for the CDR3: TGTGCCAGCAGTGACACCGGCGGGACAGGGGCTCACACCTTC. Translation gives CASSDTGGTGAHTF. V usage is TRBV2 and J usage is TRBJ1-2; 10 bases fit TRBD1. Germline V gene sequence: CDR1 SNHLY, CDR2 FYNNEI. J was trimmed by 12 bases and V by 3 bases; bases with no gene match: 10. The CDR3 is 14 residues long.